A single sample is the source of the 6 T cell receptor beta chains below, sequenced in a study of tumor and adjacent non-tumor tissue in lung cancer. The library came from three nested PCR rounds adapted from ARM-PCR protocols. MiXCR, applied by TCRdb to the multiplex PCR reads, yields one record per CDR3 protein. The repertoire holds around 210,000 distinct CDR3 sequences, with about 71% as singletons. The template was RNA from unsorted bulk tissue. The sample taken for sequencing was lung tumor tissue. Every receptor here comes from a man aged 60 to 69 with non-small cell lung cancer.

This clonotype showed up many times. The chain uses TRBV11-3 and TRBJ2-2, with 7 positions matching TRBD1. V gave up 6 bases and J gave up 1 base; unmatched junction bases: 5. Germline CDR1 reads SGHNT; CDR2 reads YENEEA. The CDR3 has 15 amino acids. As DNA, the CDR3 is TGTGCCAGCAGTCGACAGGGCGAGAACACCGGGGAGCTGTTTTTT. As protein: CASSRQGENTGELFF.

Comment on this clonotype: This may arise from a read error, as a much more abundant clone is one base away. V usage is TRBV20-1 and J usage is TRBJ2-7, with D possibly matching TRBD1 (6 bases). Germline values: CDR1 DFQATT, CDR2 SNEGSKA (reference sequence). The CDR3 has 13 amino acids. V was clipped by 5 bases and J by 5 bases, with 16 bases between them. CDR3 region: CSAGGSVDHEQYF. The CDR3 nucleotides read TGCAGTGCTGGGGGCAGCGTAGACCACGAGCAGTACTTC.

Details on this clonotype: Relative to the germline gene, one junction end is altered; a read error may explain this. The CDR3 protein is CSANGDTTYEQYF. For the CDR3, the DNA is TGCAGTGCCAACGGGGACACAACCTATGAGCAGTACTTC. The chain couples TRBV20-1 to TRBJ2-7, with D perhaps matching TRBD1 (6 bases). The germline CDR1 and CDR2 sequences are DFQATT and SNEGSKA (reference sequence). The CDR3 sequence is 13 residues long.

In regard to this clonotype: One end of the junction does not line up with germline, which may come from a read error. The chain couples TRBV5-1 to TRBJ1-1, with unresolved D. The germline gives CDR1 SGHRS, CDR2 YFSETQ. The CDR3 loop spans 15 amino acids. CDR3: CASKAPEVLNIEAFF. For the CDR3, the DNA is TGCGCCAGCAAAGCGCCTGAGGTTTTGAACATTGAAGCTTTCTTT.

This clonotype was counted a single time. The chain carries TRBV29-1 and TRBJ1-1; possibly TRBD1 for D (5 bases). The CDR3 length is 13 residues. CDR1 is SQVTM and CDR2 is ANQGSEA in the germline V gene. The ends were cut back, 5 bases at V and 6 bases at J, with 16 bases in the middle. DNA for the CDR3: TGCAGCGTTAATGGGACGGCGAGCGCTGAAGCTTTCTTT. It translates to CSVNGTASAEAFF. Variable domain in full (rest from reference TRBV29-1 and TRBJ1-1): SAVISQKPSRDICQRGTSLTIQCQVDSQVTMMFWYRQQPGQSLTLIATANQGSEATYESGFVIDKFPISRPNLTFSTLTVSNMSPEDSSIYLCSVNGTASAEAFFGQGTRLTVV.

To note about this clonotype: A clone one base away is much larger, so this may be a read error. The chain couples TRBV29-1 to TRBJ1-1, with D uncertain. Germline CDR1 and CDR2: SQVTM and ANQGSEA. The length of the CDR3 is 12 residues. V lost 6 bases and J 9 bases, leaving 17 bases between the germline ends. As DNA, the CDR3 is TGCAGCGTGCGGGTAGGGAACCGACAAGCTTTCTTT. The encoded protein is CSVRVGNRQAFF.